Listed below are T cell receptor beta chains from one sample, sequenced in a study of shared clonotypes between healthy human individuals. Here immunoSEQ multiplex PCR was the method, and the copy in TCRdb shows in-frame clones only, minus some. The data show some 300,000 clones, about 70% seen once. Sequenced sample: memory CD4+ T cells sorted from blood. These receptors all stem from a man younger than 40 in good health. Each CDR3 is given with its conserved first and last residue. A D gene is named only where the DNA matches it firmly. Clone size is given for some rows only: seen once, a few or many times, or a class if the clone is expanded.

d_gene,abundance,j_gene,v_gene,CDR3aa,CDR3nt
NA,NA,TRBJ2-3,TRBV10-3,CAIKESTDTQYF,TGTGCCATCAAAGAAAGCACAGATACGCAGTATTTT
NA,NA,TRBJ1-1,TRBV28,CASTPRGLKTEAFF,TGTGCCAGCACCCCTAGGGGTTTGAAGACTGAAGCTTTCTTT
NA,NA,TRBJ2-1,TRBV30,CASLPRGPRNYNEQFF,TGTGCCTCTCTCCCCCGCGGGCCAAGGAACTACAATGAGCAGTTCTTC
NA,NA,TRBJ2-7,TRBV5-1,CASSSGDGWAYEQYF,TGCGCCAGCAGCTCGGGGGACGGATGGGCCTACGAGCAGTACTTC
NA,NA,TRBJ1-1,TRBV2,CASIRNAGNTEAFF,TGTGCCAGCATTCGTAACGCGGGAAACACTGAAGCTTTCTTT
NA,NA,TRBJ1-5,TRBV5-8,CASSPFGGTGFLVQPQHF,TGTGCCAGCAGCCCGTTTGGCGGTACAGGGTTCCTCGTACAGCCCCAGCATTTT
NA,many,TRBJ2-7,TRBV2,CASRPLIYEQYF,TGTGCCAGCAGGCCCCTCATCTACGAGCAGTACTTC
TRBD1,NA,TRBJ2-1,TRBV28,CASRPSRTGLRSYNEQFF,TGTGCCAGCAGGCCATCCCGGACAGGGCTACGCTCCTACAATGAGCAGTTCTTC
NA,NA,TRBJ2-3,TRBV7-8,CASSRLTGLSDTQYF,TGTGCCAGCAGCCGACTGACAGGATTGTCGGATACGCAGTATTTT
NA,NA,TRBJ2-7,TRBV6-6,CASSRGLSYEQYF,TGTGCCAGCAGCCGGGGCCTCTCCTACGAGCAGTACTTC
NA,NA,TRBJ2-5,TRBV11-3,CASSLSFGVSETQYF,TGTGCCAGCAGCTTAAGTTTCGGGGTCTCAGAGACCCAGTACTTC
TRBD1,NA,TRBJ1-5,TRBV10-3,CAISEGTGIQPQHF,TGTGCCATCAGTGAGGGGACAGGGATCCAGCCCCAGCATTTT
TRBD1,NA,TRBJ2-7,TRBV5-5,CASSLQGQVYEQYF,TGTGCCAGCAGCTTGCAGGGACAGGTCTACGAGCAGTACTTC
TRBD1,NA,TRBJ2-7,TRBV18,CASSPGQAPYEQYF,TGTGCCAGCTCACCCGGACAGGCCCCCTACGAGCAGTACTTC
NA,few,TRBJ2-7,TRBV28,CASILGARTGEQYF,TGTGCCAGCATCCTTGGGGCTAGAACTGGGGAGCAGTACTTC
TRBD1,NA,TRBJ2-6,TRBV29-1,CSVEDRGTGYSGANVLTF,TGCAGCGTTGAAGATCGGGGGACAGGGTACTCTGGGGCCAACGTCCTGACTTTC
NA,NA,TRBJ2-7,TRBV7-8,CASSYMRLPGPESYEQYF,TGTGCCAGCAGCTACATGCGTCTTCCCGGACCAGAGTCCTACGAGCAGTACTTC
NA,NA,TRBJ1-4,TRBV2,CASSVNRGRVFF,TGTGCCAGCAGTGTTAATCGGGGTAGGGTGTTTTTT
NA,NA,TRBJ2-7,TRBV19,CASSHAAWSPVGEQYF,TGTGCCAGTAGTCACGCCGCTTGGTCTCCCGTCGGCGAGCAGTACTTC
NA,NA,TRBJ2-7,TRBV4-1,CASSHLQGGTYEQYF,TGCGCCAGCAGCCACCTCCAGGGGGGGACATACGAGCAGTACTTC
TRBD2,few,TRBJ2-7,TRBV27,CASRGVRAVVAGGYEQYF,TGTGCCAGTCGAGGTGTCAGGGCCGTTGTAGCGGGAGGATACGAGCAGTACTTC
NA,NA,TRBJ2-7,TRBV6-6,CASSNTRDYEQYF,TGTGCCAGCAGTAACACCCGGGACTACGAGCAGTACTTC
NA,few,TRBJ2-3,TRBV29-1,CSAGTDTDTQYF,TGCAGCGCCGGGACTGACACAGATACGCAGTATTTT
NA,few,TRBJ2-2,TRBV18,CASSPETILNTGELFF,TGTGCCAGCTCACCCGAAACAATTCTGAACACCGGGGAGCTGTTTTTT
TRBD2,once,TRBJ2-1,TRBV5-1,CASSFIGGDNEQFF,TGCGCCAGCAGCTTCATCGGGGGGGACAATGAGCAGTTCTTC
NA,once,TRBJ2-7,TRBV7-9,CASSRGYEQYF,TGTGCCAGCAGTCGGGGCTACGAGCAGTACTTC
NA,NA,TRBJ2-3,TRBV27,CASSFYLTGTDTQYF,TGTGCCAGCAGTTTTTACCTCACAGGCACAGATACGCAGTATTTT
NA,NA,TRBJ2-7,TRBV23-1,CASSHPDWGFLGEQYF,TGCGCCAGCAGTCATCCGGACTGGGGCTTCTTGGGCGAGCAGTACTTC
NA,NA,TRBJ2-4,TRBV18,CASSPQPENIQYF,TGTGCCAGCTCACCTCAGCCAGAAAACATTCAGTACTTC
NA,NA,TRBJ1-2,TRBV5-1,CASSSSGANYGYTF,TGCGCCAGCAGCTCGTCGGGAGCTAACTATGGCTACACCTTC
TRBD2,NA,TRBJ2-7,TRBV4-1,CASSQAPGGVSEQYF,TGCGCCAGCAGCCAAGCCCCGGGGGGAGTGAGCGAGCAGTACTTC
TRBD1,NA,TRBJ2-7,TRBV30,CAWTPLGTGRYEQYF,TGTGCCTGGACCCCGTTGGGGACAGGGAGGTACGAGCAGTACTTC
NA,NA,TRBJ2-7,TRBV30,CAWTGTPWYEQYF,TGTGCCTGGACCGGGACTCCATGGTACGAGCAGTACTTC
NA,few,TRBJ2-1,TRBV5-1,CASSLDSANYNEQFF,TGCGCCAGCAGCTTGGACAGCGCGAACTACAATGAGCAGTTCTTC
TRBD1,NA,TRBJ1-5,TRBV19,CASTRGTGPSYSNQPQHF,TGTGCCAGTACCAGAGGGACAGGACCCTCTTATAGCAATCAGCCCCAGCATTTT
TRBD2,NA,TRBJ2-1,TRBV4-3,CASSQELAGAQFF,TGCGCCAGCAGCCAGGAACTAGCGGGAGCTCAGTTCTTC
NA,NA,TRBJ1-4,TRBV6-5,CASSYNGNEKLFF,TGTGCCAGCAGTTACAACGGAAATGAAAAACTGTTTTTT
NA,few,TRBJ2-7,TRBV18,CASSPQASSNEQYF,TGTGCCAGCTCACCACAAGCCAGTAGCAACGAGCAGTACTTC
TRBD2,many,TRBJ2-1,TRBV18,CASSPLPSGNNEQFF,TGTGCCAGCTCACCACTCCCTAGCGGGAACAATGAGCAGTTCTTC
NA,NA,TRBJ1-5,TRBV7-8,CASSHNVDSYQPQHF,TGTGCCAGCAGCCATAATGTGGACAGTTATCAGCCCCAGCATTTT
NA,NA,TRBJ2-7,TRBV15,CATSRHRERGDEQYF,TGTGCCACCAGCAGGCACAGGGAGCGGGGCGACGAGCAGTACTTC
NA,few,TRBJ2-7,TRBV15,CATSRDRPSYEQYF,TGTGCCACCAGCAGGGACCGGCCATCCTACGAGCAGTACTTC
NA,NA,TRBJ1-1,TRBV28,CASTTSGKLEAFF,TGTGCCAGCACAACTTCAGGGAAACTTGAAGCTTTCTTT
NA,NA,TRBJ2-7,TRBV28,CASSLSGGLYEQYF,TGTGCCAGCAGTTTATCCGGGGGTCTCTACGAGCAGTACTTC
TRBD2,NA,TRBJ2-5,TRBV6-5,CASSAGGVQETQYF,TGTGCCAGCAGTGCGGGAGGGGTCCAAGAGACCCAGTACTTC
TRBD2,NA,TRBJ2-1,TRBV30,CAWDLTSGRAVGFSNEQFF,TGTGCCTGGGACCTGACTAGCGGGAGGGCCGTTGGGTTTAGCAATGAGCAGTTCTTC
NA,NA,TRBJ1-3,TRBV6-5,CASREDGSRNTIYF,TGTGCCAGCAGGGAGGACGGAAGTAGAAACACCATATATTTT
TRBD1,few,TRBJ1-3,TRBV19,CASSVTGDLSGNTIYF,TGTGCCAGTAGTGTGACAGGGGATCTCTCTGGAAACACCATATATTTT
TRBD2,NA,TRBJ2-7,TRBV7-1,CASSFGGTSSYEQYF,TGTGCCAGCAGCTTTGGGGGGACTAGTTCCTACGAGCAGTACTTC
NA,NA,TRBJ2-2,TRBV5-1,CASSLERVPGELFF,TGCGCCAGCAGCTTGGAGAGGGTCCCCGGGGAGCTGTTTTTT
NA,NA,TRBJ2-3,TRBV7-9,CASSSAVDTQYF,TGTGCCAGCAGTTCAGCAGTAGATACGCAGTATTTT
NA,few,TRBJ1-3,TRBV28,CASSFGQSSGNTIYF,TGTGCCAGCAGTTTTGGGCAGAGCTCTGGAAACACCATATATTTT
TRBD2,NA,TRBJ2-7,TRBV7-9,CASSSSGDYEQYF,TGTGCCAGCAGCTCTAGCGGCGACTACGAGCAGTACTTC
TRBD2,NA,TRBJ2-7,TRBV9,CASSAYNPGGSYEQYF,TGTGCCAGCAGCGCCTACAATCCGGGAGGCTCCTACGAGCAGTACTTC
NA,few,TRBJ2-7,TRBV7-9,CASSLGFQGSSYEQYF,TGTGCCAGCAGCTTAGGTTTCCAGGGTTCCTCCTACGAGCAGTACTTC
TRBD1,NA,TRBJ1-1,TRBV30,CAGQGANTEAFF,TGTGCCGGACAGGGGGCGAACACTGAAGCTTTCTTT
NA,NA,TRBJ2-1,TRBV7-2,CASSLDPGFSYNEQFF,TGTGCCAGCAGCTTAGATCCGGGCTTCTCCTACAATGAGCAGTTCTTC